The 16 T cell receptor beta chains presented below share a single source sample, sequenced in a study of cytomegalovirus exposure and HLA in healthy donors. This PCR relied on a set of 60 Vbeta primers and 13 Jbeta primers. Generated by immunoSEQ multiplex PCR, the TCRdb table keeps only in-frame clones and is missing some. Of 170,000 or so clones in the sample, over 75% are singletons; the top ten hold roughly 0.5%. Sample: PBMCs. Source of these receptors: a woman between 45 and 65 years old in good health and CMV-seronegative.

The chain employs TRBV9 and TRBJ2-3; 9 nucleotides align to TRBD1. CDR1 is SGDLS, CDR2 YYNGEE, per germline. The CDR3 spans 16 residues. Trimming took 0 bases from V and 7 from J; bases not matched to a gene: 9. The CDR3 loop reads CASSVGETGGIYTQYF. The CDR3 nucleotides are TGTGCCAGCAGCGTAGGGGAAACAGGGGGCATTTATACGCAGTATTTT. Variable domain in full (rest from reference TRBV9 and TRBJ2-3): DSGVTQTPKHLITATGQRVTLRCSPRSGDLSVYWYQQSLDQGLQFLIQYYNGEERAKGNILERFSAQQFPDLHSELNLSSLELGDSALYFCASSVGETGGIYTQYFGPGTRLTVL.

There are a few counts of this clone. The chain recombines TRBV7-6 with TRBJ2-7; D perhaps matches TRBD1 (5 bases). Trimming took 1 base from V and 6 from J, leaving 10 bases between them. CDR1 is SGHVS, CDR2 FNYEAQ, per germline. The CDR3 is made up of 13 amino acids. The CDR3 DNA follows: TGTGCCAGCAGCTTAGGGGCAGGGATCGAGCAGTACTTC. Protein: CASSLGAGIEQYF. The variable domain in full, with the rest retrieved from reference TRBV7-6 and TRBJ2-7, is GAGVSQSPRYKVTKRGQDVALRCDPISGHVSLYWYRQALGQGPEFLTYFNYEAQQDKSGLPNDRFSAERPEGSISTLTIQRTEQRDSAMYRCASSLGAGIEQYFGPGTRLTVT.

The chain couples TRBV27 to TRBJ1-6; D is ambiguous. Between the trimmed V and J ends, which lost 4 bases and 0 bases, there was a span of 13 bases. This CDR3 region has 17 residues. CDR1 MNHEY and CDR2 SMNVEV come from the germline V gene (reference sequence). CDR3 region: CASSSLLMSSYNSPLHF. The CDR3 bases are TGTGCCAGCAGTTCCCTGCTTATGAGCTCCTATAATTCACCCCTCCACTTT.

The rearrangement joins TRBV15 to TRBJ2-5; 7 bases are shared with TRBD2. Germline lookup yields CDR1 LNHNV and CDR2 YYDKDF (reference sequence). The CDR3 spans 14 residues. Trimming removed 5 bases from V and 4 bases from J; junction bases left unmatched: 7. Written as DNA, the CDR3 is TGTGCCACCAGCGGGGGGGGGATTGGAGAGACCCAGTACTTC. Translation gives CATSGGGIGETQYF. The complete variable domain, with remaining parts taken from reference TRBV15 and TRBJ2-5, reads DAMVIQNPRYQVTQFGKPVTLSCSQTLNHNVMYWYQQKSSQAPKLLFHYYDKDFNNEADTPDNFQSRRPNTSFCFLDIRSPGLGDTAMYLCATSGGGIGETQYFGPGTRLLVL.

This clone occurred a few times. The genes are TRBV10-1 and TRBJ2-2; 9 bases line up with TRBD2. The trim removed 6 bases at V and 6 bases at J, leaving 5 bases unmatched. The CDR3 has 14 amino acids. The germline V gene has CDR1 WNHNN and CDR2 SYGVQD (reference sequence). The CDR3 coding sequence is TGCGCCAGCAGGACCGGACTAGCGTCCGGGGAGCTGTTTTTT. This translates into CASRTGLASGELFF.

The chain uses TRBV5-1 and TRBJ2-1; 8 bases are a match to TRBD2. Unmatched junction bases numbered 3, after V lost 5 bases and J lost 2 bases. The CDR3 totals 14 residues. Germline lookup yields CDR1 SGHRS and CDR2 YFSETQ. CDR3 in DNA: TGCGCCAGCAGTCGGCGGGGGGCCTACAATGAGCAGTTCTTC. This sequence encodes CASSRRGAYNEQFF. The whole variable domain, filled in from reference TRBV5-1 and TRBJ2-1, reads KAGVTQTPRYLIKTRGQQVTLSCSPISGHRSVSWYQQTPGQGLQFLFEYFSETQRNKGNFPGRFSGRQFSNSRSEMNVSTLELGDSALYLCASSRRGAYNEQFFGPGTRLTVL.

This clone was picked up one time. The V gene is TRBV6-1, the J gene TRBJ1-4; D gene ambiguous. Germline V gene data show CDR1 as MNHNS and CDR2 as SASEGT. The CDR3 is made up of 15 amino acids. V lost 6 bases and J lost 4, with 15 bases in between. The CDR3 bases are TGTGCCAGCAGACCACCCAAGGAGGGTAATGAAAAACTGTTTTTT. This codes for CASRPPKEGNEKLFF.

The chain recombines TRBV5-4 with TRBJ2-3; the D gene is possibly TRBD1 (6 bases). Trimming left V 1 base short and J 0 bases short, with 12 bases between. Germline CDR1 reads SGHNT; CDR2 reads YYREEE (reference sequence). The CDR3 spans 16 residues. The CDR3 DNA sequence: TGTGCCAGCAGCTTGCCCGGGACAACTAGCACAGATACGCAGTATTTT. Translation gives CASSLPGTTSTDTQYF.

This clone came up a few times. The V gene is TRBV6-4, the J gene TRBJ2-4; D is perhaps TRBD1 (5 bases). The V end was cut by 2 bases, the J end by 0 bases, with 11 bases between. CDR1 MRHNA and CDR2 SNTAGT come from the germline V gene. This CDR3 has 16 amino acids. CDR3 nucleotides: TGTGCCAGCAGTGACCTCAGGGTCCCAGCCAAAAACATTCAGTACTTC. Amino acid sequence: CASSDLRVPAKNIQYF.

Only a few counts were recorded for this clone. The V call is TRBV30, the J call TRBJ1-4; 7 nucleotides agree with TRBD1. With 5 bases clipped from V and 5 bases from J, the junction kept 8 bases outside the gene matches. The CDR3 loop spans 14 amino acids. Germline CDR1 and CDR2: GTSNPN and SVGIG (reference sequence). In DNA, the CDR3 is TGTGCCTGGTCACGGGGACAGCCGAATGAAAAACTGTTTTTT. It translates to CAWSRGQPNEKLFF.

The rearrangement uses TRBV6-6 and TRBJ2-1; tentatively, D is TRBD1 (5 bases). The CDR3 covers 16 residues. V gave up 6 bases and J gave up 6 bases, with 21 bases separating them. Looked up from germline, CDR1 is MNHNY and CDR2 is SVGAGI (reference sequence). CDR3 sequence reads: CASSSRGPSNGNEQFF. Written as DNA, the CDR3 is TGTGCCAGCAGCTCAAGGGGCCCCTCCAATGGCAATGAGCAGTTCTTC.

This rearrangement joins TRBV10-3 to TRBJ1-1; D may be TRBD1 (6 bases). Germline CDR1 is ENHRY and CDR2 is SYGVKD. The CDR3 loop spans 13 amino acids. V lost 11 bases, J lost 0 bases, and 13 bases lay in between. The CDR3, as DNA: TGTGCCGTTACCGGACAGTTGAACACTGAAGCTTTCTTT. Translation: CAVTGQLNTEAFF.

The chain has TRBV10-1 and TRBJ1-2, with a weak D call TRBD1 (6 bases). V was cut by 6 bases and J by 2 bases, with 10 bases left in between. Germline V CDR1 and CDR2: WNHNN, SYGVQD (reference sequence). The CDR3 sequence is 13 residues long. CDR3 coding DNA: TGCGCCAGCAGCTTGGACAGAAACTATGGCTACACCTTC. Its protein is CASSLDRNYGYTF.

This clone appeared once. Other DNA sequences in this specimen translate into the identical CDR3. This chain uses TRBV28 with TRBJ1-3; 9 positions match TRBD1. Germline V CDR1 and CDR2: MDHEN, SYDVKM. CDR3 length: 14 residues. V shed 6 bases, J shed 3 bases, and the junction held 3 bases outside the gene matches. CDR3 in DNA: TGTGCCAGCAGGTCGGGACAGGGTGGAAACACCATATATTTT. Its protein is CASRSGQGGNTIYF.

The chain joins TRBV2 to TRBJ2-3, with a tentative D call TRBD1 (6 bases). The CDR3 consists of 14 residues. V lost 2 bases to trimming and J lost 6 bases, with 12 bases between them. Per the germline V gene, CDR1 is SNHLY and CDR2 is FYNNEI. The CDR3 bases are TGTGCCAGCAGTGAAAACGACAGGTCGGATACGCAGTATTTT. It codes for CASSENDRSDTQYF.

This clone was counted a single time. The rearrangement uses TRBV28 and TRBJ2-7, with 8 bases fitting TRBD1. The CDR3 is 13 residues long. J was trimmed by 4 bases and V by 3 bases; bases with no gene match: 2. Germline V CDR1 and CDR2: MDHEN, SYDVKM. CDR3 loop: CASSFQGAYEQYF. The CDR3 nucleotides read TGTGCCAGCAGTTTCCAGGGGGCTTACGAGCAGTACTTC.